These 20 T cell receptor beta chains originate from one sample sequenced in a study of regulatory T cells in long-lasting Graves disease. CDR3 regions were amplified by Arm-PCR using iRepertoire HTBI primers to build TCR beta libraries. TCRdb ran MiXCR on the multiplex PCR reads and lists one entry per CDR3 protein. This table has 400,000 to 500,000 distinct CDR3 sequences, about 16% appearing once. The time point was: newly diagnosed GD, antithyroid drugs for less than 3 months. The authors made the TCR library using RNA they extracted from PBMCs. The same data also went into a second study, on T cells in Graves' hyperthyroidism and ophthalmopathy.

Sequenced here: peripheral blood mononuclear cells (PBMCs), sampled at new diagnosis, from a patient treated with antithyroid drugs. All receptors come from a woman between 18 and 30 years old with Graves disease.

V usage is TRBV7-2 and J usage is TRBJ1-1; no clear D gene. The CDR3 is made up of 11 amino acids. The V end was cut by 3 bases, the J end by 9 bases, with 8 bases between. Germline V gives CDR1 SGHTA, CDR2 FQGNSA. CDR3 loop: CASSFREKAFF. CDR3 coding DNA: TGTGCCAGCAGCTTCCGGGAAAAAGCTTTCTTT. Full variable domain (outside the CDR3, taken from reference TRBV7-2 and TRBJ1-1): GAGVSQSPSNKVTEKGKDVELRCDPISGHTALYWYRQSLGQGLEFLIYFQGNSAPDKSGLPSDRFSAERTGGSVSTLTIQRTQQEDSAVYLCASSFREKAFFGQGTRLTVV.

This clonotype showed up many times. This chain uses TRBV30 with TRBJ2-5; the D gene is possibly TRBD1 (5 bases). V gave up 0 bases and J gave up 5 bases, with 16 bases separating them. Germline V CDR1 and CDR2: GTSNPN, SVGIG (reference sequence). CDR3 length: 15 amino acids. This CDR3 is CAWSVQWGRVETQYF. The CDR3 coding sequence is TGTGCCTGGAGTGTACAGTGGGGCAGGGTTGAGACCCAGTACTTC.

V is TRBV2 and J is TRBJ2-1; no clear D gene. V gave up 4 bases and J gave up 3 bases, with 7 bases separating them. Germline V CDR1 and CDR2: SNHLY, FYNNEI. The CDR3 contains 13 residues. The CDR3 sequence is CASSVGVYNEQFF. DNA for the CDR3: TGTGCCAGCAGTGTTGGGGTCTACAATGAGCAGTTCTTC.

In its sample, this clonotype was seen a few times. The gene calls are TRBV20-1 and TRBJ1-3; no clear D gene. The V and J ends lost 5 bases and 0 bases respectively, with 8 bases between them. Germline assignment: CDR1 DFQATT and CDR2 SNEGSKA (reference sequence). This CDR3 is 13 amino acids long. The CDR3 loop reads CSAPQDSGNTIYF. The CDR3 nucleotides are TGCAGTGCTCCTCAGGACTCTGGAAACACCATATATTTT.

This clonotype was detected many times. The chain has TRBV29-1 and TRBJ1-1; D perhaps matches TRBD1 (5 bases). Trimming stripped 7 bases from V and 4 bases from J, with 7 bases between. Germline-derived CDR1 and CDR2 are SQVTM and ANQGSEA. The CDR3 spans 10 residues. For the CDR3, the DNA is TGCAGCGAAGGGGCCACTGAAGCTTTCTTT. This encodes CSEGATEAFF.

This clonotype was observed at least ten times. In nucleotides, the CDR3 is TGTGCCAGCTCACCCCGGGACGGCAACTATGGCTACACCTTC. This gives the protein CASSPRDGNYGYTF. The genes are TRBV18 and TRBJ1-2; D may be TRBD1 (5 bases). V lost 3 bases, J lost 2 bases, and 10 bases lay in between. This CDR3 region has 14 residues. CDR1 is KGHSH, CDR2 LQKENI, per germline.

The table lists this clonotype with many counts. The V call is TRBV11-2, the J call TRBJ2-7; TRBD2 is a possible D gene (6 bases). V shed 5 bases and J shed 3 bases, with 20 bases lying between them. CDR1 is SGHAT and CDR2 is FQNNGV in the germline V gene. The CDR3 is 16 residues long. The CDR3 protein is CASSVGWGLSSYEQYF. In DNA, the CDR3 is TGTGCCAGCAGCGTAGGGTGGGGACTTAGCAGCTACGAGCAGTACTTC.

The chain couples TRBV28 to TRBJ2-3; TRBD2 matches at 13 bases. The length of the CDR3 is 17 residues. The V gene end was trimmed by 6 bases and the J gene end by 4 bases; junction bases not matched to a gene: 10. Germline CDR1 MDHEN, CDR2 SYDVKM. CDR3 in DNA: TGTGCCAGCAGCTTCGGACTAGCGGGAGTGGCTTCAGATACGCAGTATTTT. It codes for CASSFGLAGVASDTQYF.

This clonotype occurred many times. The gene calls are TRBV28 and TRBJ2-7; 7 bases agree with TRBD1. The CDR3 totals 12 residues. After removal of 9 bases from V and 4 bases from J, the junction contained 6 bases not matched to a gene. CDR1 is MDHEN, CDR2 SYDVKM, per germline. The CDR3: CASVRQGYEQYF. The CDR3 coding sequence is TGTGCCAGTGTCAGACAGGGTTACGAGCAGTACTTC.

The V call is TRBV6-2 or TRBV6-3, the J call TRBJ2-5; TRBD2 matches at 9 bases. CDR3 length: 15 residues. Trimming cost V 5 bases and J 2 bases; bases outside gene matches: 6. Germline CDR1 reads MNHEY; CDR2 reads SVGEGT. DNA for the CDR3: TGTGCCAGCAGTGTAGCGGGAGTTCCGCAAGAGACCCAGTACTTC. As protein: CASSVAGVPQETQYF.

The CDR3, as DNA: TGCGCCAGCAGCCAAGATCAAGCCACCCGCTACAATGAGCAGTTCTTC. Its translation: CASSQDQATRYNEQFF. This sequence joins TRBV4-3 and TRBJ2-1; D is uncertain. This CDR3 comprises 16 residues. V gave up 0 bases and J gave up 3 bases, with 12 bases separating them. In germline, CDR1 is LGHNA, CDR2 YSLEER.

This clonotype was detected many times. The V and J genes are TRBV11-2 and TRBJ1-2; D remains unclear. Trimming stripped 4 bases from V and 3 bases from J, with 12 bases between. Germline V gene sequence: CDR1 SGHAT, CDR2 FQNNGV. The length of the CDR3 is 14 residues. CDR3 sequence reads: CASSSHLSYYGYTF. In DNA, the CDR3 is TGTGCCAGCAGCTCCCATCTCAGTTACTATGGCTACACCTTC. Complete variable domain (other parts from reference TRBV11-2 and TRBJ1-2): EAGVAQSPRYKIIEKRQSVAFWCNPISGHATLYWYQQILGQGPKLLIQFQNNGVVDDSQLPKDRFSAERLKGVDSTLKIQPAKLEDSAVYLCASSSHLSYYGYTFGSGTRLTVV.

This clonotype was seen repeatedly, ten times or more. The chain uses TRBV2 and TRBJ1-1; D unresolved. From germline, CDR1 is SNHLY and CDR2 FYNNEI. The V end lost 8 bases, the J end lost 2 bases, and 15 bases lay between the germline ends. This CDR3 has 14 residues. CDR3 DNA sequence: TGTGCCAGCTCCCTAGACTTCATCAACACTGAAGCTTTCTTT. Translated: CASSLDFINTEAFF.

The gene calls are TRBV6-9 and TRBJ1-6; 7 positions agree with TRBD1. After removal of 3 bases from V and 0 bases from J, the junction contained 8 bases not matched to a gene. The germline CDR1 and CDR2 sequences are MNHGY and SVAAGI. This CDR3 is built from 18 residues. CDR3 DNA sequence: TGTGCCAGCAGTTACTCCGGCAGGGGGAGCTCCTATAATTCACCCCTCCACTTT. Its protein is CASSYSGRGSSYNSPLHF.

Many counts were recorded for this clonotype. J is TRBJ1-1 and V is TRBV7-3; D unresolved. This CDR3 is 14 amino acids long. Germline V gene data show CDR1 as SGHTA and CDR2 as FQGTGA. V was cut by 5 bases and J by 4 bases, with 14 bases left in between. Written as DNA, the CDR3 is TGTGCCAGCAGCCTGGTGGGTGGTACCACTGAAGCTTTCTTT. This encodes CASSLVGGTTEAFF. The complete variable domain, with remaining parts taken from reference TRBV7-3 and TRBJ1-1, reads GAGVSQTPSNKVTEKGKYVELRCDPISGHTALYWYRQSLGQGPEFLIYFQGTGAADDSGLPNDRFFAVRPEGSVSTLKIQRTERGDSAVYLCASSLVGGTTEAFFGQGTRLTVV.

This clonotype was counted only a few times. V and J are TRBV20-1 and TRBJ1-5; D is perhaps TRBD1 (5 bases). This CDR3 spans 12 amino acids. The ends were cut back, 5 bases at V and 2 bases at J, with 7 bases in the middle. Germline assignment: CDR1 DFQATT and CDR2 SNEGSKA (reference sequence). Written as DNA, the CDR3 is TGCAGTGCTCAGGGAGGCAATCAGCCCCAGCATTTT. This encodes CSAQGGNQPQHF.

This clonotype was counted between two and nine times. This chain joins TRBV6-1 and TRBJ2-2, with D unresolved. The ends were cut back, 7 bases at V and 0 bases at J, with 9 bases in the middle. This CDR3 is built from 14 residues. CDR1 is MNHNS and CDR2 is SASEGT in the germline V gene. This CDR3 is CASKRTANTGELFF. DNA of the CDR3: TGTGCCAGCAAGCGTACGGCGAACACCGGGGAGCTGTTTTTT.

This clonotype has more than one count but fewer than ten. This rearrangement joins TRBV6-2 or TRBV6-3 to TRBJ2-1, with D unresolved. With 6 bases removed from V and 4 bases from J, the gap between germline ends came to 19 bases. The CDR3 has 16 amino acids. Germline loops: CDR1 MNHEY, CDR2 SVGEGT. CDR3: CASSPLTNALYNEQFF. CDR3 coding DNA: TGTGCCAGCAGCCCTCTCACTAACGCCCTTTACAATGAGCAGTTCTTC.

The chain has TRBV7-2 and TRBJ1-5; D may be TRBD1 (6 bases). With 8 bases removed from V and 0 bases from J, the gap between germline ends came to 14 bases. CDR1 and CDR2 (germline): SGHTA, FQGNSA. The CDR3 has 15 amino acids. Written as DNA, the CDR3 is TGTGCCAGCTCAAACAGGGTCCTTAGCAATCAGCCCCAGCATTTT. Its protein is CASSNRVLSNQPQHF.

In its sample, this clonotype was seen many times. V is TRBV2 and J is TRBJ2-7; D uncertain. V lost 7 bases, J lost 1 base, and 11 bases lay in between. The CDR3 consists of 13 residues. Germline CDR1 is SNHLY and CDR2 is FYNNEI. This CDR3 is CASNPQWSYEQYF. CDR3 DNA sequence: TGTGCCAGCAATCCCCAATGGTCCTACGAGCAGTACTTC.